This is a list of T cell receptor beta chains from one sample in a study of blood T cells in healthy people across ages. TCRdb recomputed calls from the 5' RACE reads with MiXCR, one row per CDR3 protein. The data contain about 780,000 distinct CDR3 sequences, about 45% of them singletons. What was sequenced was blood. The receptors originated from a man older than 75 in good health. Both conserved end residues are part of each CDR3. The order of the fields is J gene, V gene, clone size, CDR3 protein. The listing skips clone size in some rows; elsewhere it reads once, few, many or a size class.

J: TRBJ2-4
V: TRBV5-6
size: .
CDR3: CASIPPGGNIQYF

J: .
V: TRBV6-5
size: .
CDR3: CASSYSNRGGSYEQYF

J: TRBJ2-2
V: TRBV25-1
size: .
CDR3: CASSRTGAQYSGELFF

J: TRBJ2-3
V: TRBV6-6
size: .
CDR3: CASSYPSRDTQYF

J: TRBJ2-7
V: TRBV9
size: many
CDR3: CASSVAGLSYEQYF

J: TRBJ2-7
V: TRBV28
size: .
CDR3: CASSSPAGTGFSEQYF

J: TRBJ2-3
V: TRBV7-3
size: few
CDR3: CASKDGAWTDTQYF

J: TRBJ1-1
V: TRBV5-1
size: few
CDR3: CASSSGGLSEAFF

J: TRBJ2-5
V: TRBV6-6
size: .
CDR3: CASSLKAIQTQYF

J: TRBJ2-1
V: TRBV5-1
size: .
CDR3: CASSWGDRQETQFF

J: TRBJ1-1
V: TRBV14
size: .
CDR3: CASSQGGNRAFF

J: TRBJ2-7
V: TRBV6-2/TRBV6-3
size: .
CDR3: CASTGTSEYEQYF

J: TRBJ1-2
V: TRBV7-3
size: .
CDR3: CASSPQPGMNNYGYTF

J: TRBJ2-2
V: TRBV7-6
size: .
CDR3: CASSLARGANTGELFF

J: TRBJ2-7
V: TRBV28
size: .
CDR3: CASSLEGTEDYEQYF

J: TRBJ1-2
V: TRBV14
size: .
CDR3: CASSQESGGVSGYTF

J: TRBJ2-1
V: TRBV28
size: .
CDR3: CASSPSPGQGRNEQFF

J: TRBJ1-5
V: TRBV20-1
size: .
CDR3: CSARVPRQGVQPQHF

J: TRBJ2-7
V: TRBV11-2
size: .
CDR3: CASSLRGSGTVFIGEQYF

J: TRBJ1-2
V: TRBV27
size: .
CDR3: CASSLRGQTYGYTF

J: TRBJ1-1
V: TRBV9
size: many
CDR3: CASSEPRGQENTEAFF

J: TRBJ2-3
V: TRBV9
size: few
CDR3: CASSKGLSTDTQYF

J: TRBJ2-1
V: TRBV5-1
size: .
CDR3: CASSLEIGGQNNEQFF

J: TRBJ1-4
V: TRBV6-6
size: .
CDR3: CASTKDSNEKLFF

J: TRBJ2-1
V: TRBV7-2
size: many
CDR3: CASSPLGGRAHEQFF

J: TRBJ1-1
V: TRBV9
size: many
CDR3: CASSVGLGGTEAFF

J: TRBJ2-3
V: TRBV6-6
size: .
CDR3: CASSYSNVGSADTQNF

J: TRBJ1-6
V: TRBV6-1
size: .
CDR3: CASSDRVGSPLHF

J: TRBJ1-2
V: TRBV5-1
size: .
CDR3: CASSLEGQAYGYTF

J: .
V: TRBV28
size: .
CDR3: CASTSERVSSGSYEQYF

J: TRBJ2-1
V: TRBV14
size: .
CDR3: CASSQEGSWRNEQFF

J: TRBJ2-4
V: TRBV7-9
size: few
CDR3: CASSVAGDRNIQYF

J: TRBJ1-2
V: TRBV4-3
size: few
CDR3: CASSLSQGNNYGYTF

J: TRBJ2-1
V: TRBV29-1
size: .
CDR3: CNASWTSFNDEQFF

J: .
V: TRBV20-1
size: .
CDR3: CSAPLAARRETQYF

J: TRBJ2-7
V: TRBV28
size: .
CDR3: CASSSTVVSPSYEQYF

J: TRBJ2-3
V: TRBV12-3/TRBV12-4
size: .
CDR3: CASSLTGGTDTEYF

J: TRBJ2-1
V: TRBV2
size: .
CDR3: CASSEGLETSSYNEQFF

J: TRBJ2-3
V: TRBV7-3
size: .
CDR3: CASSPSGIGTDTQYF

J: TRBJ2-1
V: TRBV12-3/TRBV12-4
size: .
CDR3: CVLGPSGAGSEQFF

J: TRBJ2-7
V: TRBV4-1
size: .
CDR3: CASSQYPQGADSYEQYF

J: TRBJ2-7
V: TRBV15
size: .
CDR3: CATSRDLTGGYEQYF

J: TRBJ2-5
V: TRBV9
size: .
CDR3: CASSVREETQYF

J: TRBJ2-7
V: TRBV6-2/TRBV6-3
size: .
CDR3: CASSSHGEKASLEQYF

J: TRBJ2-4
V: TRBV7-9
size: .
CDR3: CASSARLAGERNIQYF

J: TRBJ1-5
V: TRBV5-1
size: .
CDR3: CASSLGAAEQPQHF

J: TRBJ2-7
V: TRBV6-5
size: .
CDR3: CASSNLRGAGEQYF

J: TRBJ2-1
V: TRBV6-4
size: many
CDR3: CASSDLSSGRTEQFF

J: TRBJ1-2
V: TRBV27
size: few
CDR3: CASRPRDTSYTF

J: TRBJ2-7
V: TRBV2
size: few
CDR3: CASSEVAGVSYEQYF

J: TRBJ2-5
V: TRBV24-1
size: few
CDR3: CATSDRRPEQETQYF

J: TRBJ2-1
V: TRBV20-1
size: .
CDR3: CSARRLAGGGEQFF

J: TRBJ2-1
V: TRBV7-2
size: few
CDR3: CASMRPTGTYNEQFF

J: TRBJ2-5
V: TRBV5-1
size: .
CDR3: CASSLGQDKETQYF

J: TRBJ2-7
V: TRBV2
size: .
CDR3: CASSRGPAGVDEQYF

J: TRBJ1-2
V: TRBV10-3
size: .
CDR3: CAVSELTGYGYTF

J: TRBJ2-3
V: TRBV5-1
size: few
CDR3: CASSLDSGRAGYTQYF

J: TRBJ1-1
V: TRBV6-6
size: .
CDR3: CASSPGTGGLGTEAFF